This is a list of T cell receptor beta chains from one sample in a study of CD8 T cells in Susac syndrome. One entry per CDR3 protein results from TCRdb running MiXCR on the immunoSEQ multiplex PCR reads. The table has 100,000 to 150,000 distinct CDR3 sequences, approximately 96% seen once. The sequencing input was CD4+ T cells from PBMCs. These receptors all stem from a human donor with Susac syndrome. CDR3s include the opening cysteine and the closing phenylalanine or tryptophan. The D gene is left open where the match is weak. For some rows the clone size is stated as once, few or many, or as a class when expanded; others skip it.

j_gene,d_gene,abundance,v_gene,CDR3nt,CDR3aa
TRBJ2-2,.,.,TRBV28,TGTGCCAGCAGAAGGAGGACCGGGGAGCTGTTTTTT,CASRRRTGELFF
TRBJ2-5,.,.,TRBV28,TGTGCCAGCATACACCAGGGGCAAGAGACCCAGTACTTC,CASIHQGQETQYF
TRBJ2-7,.,.,TRBV7-2,TGTGCCAGCAGCTTAGGCCCGGGGGCGGAGTATTATTACTTC,CASSLGPGAEYYYF
TRBJ2-7,.,once,TRBV18,TGTGCCAGCTCCCAGGGGAATAGGAACGAGCAGTACTTC,CASSQGNRNEQYF
TRBJ1-5,TRBD1,once,TRBV28,TGTGCCAGCAGTCCGACAGGGGACCATCAGCCCCAGCATTTT,CASSPTGDHQPQHF
TRBJ1-4,.,.,TRBV2,TGTGCCAGCAGTGGACGGAATGAAAAACTGTTTTTT,CASSGRNEKLFF
TRBJ2-3,.,.,TRBV15,TGTGCCACCAGCAGAGTGCCTGATACGCAGTATTTT,CATSRVPDTQYF
TRBJ1-1,.,once,TRBV29-1,TGCAGCGCCGAGCAGGGCAACACTGAAGCTTTCTTT,CSAEQGNTEAFF
TRBJ1-2,.,.,TRBV5-1,TGCGCCAGCAGCGCCGGGATTAACTATGGCTACACCTTC,CASSAGINYGYTF
TRBJ2-1,TRBD2,.,TRBV3-1,TGTGCCAGCAGCCAAGAGGGGACTATCCACAATGAGCAGTTCTTC,CASSQEGTIHNEQFF
TRBJ2-1,TRBD1,once,TRBV7-9,TGTGCCAGCAGCTTAAGGAGACAGGGTGGTAATGAGCAGTTCTTC,CASSLRRQGGNEQFF
TRBJ2-7,.,.,TRBV25-1,TGTGCCAGCAGTGAGGCCAAGGGAACCCGGGAGCAGTACTTC,CASSEAKGTREQYF
TRBJ2-7,.,.,TRBV30,TGTGCCTGGGGCGACTACGAGCAGTACTTC,CAWGDYEQYF
TRBJ1-5,.,.,TRBV3-1,TGTGCCAGCAGCCGGGGCAGGGATCACCAGCCCCAGCATTTT,CASSRGRDHQPQHF
TRBJ2-1,.,.,TRBV4-1,TGCGCCAGCAGCCAAGATATGGCAGGGAAGCGCAATGAGCAGTTCTTC,CASSQDMAGKRNEQFF
TRBJ1-1,.,.,TRBV5-1,TGCGCCAGCAGCTTGGAAACGGGTCTGGACACTGAAGCTTTCTTT,CASSLETGLDTEAFF
TRBJ2-1,TRBD1,.,TRBV27,TGTGCCAGCAGTTCCTACCGGGACAGGGCCTACAATGAGCAGTTCTTC,CASSSYRDRAYNEQFF
TRBJ2-6,.,.,TRBV20-1,TGCAGTGCTAGAGAACAGGGTGGCGGGGCCAACGTCCTGACTTTC,CSAREQGGGANVLTF
TRBJ2-5,TRBD2,.,TRBV5-4,TGTGCCAGCAGCCGGGGGACTAGCGGGAGTGAGACCCAGTACTTC,CASSRGTSGSETQYF
TRBJ2-5,TRBD2,.,TRBV7-2,TGTGCCAGCAGCCCCGGGACTAGCCACGGAGAGACCCAGTACTTC,CASSPGTSHGETQYF
TRBJ2-2,TRBD2,.,TRBV15,TGTGCCACCAGCAGAGACTGGGGACTAGTGGTCGGGGAGCTGTTTTTT,CATSRDWGLVVGELFF
TRBJ2-7,.,.,TRBV4-1,TGCGCCAGCAGCCAAGCACCAATCACCGGGATCACAGTCCACGAGCAGTACTTC,CASSQAPITGITVHEQYF
TRBJ1-1,TRBD1,.,TRBV7-9,TGTGCCAGCAGATTGGACAGGGGAAGAGCTTTCTTT,CASRLDRGRAFF
TRBJ2-2,.,once,TRBV29-1,TGCAGCGTTGCTAATACAGGGTACACCGGGGAGCTGTTTTTT,CSVANTGYTGELFF
TRBJ2-4,TRBD1,.,TRBV4-2,TGTGCCAGCAGCCAGAAGCCAGGGGGATCGGGAAACATTCAGTACTTC,CASSQKPGGSGNIQYF
TRBJ1-5,.,.,TRBV2,TGTGCCAGCAGACCCGGACAGCTCAATCAGCCCCAGCATTTT,CASRPGQLNQPQHF
TRBJ1-4,TRBD1,.,TRBV23-1,TGCGCCAGCAACCCCCTTCCACCGGGACAGGGGAATGAAAAACTGTTTTTT,CASNPLPPGQGNEKLFF